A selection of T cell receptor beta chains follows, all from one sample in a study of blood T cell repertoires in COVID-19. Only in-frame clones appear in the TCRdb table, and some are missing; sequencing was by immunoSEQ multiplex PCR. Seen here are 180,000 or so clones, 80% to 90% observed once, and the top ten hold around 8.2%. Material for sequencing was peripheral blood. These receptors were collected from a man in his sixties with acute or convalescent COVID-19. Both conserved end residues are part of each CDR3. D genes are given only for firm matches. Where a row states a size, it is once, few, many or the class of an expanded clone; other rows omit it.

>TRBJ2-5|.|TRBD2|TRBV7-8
CASSLTAGAWETQYF
TGTGCCAGCAGCCTAACAGCGGGAGCGTGGGAGACCCAGTACTTC
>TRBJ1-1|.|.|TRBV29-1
CSVDRAGRNTEAFF
TGCAGCGTTGATCGTGCAGGCCGTAACACTGAAGCTTTCTTT
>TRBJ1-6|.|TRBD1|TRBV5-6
CASSLTGQGARSPLHF
TGTGCCAGCAGCTTAACGGGACAGGGGGCGCGGTCACCCCTCCACTTT
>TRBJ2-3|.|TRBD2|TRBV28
CASRHGLVGTDTQYF
TGTGCCAGCAGACACGGACTAGTGGGCACAGATACGCAGTATTTT
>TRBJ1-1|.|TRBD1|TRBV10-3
CAISPHTDRGFVEAFF
TGTGCCATCAGCCCCCATACTGACAGGGGGTTCGTCGAAGCTTTCTTT
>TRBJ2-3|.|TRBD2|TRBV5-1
CASSPLAGGTDTQYF
TGCGCCAGCAGCCCCCTAGCGGGAGGGACAGATACGCAGTATTTT
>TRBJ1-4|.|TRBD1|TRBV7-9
CASSQNRGIVGFDEKLFF
TGTGCCAGCAGCCAAAACAGGGGAATAGTCGGGTTTGATGAAAAACTGTTTTTT
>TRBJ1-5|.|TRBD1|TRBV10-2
CASRGTGEPQHF
TGCGCCAGCAGGGGTACAGGGGAGCCCCAGCATTTT
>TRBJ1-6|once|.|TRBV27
CASSLGGRGPGGSPLHF
TGTGCCAGCAGTTTAGGGGGGCGGGGGCCGGGGGGCTCACCCCTCCACTTT
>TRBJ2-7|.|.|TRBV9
CASSQASRGGAYEQYF
TGTGCCAGCAGCCAAGCCTCCAGGGGTGGGGCCTACGAGCAGTACTTC
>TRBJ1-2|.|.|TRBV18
CASSPGRVGYTF
TGTGCCAGCTCACCTGGGCGCGTCGGCTACACCTTC
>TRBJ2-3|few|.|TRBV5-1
CASSLGSSTDTQYF
TGCGCCAGCAGCTTGGGTAGCAGCACAGATACGCAGTATTTT
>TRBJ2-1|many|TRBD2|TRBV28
CASSFGLAGIKSFYNEQFF
TGTGCCAGCAGTTTCGGCCTAGCGGGAATTAAATCGTTTTACAATGAGCAGTTCTTC
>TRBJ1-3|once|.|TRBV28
CASSPPQRSGNTIYF
TGTGCCAGCAGTCCCCCCCAGCGCTCTGGAAACACCATATATTTT
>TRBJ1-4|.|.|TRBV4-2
CASSQSPVVRLFF
TGTGCCAGCAGCCAGAGCCCCGTTGTGAGACTGTTTTTT
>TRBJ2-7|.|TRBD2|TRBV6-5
CASSYSGGWGYEQYF
TGTGCCAGCAGTTACTCGGGAGGGTGGGGCTACGAGCAGTACTTC
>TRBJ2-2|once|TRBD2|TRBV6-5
CASSPSSGRTGELFF
TGTGCCAGCAGTCCAAGTAGCGGGAGAACCGGGGAGCTGTTTTTT
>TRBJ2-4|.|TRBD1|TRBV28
CASRKGDRGMGIQYF
TGTGCCAGCAGAAAGGGCGACAGGGGAATGGGCATTCAGTACTTC
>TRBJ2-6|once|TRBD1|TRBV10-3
CASSPGQGASGANVLTF
TGTGCCTCTTCCCCGGGACAGGGGGCGTCTGGGGCCAACGTCCTGACTTTC
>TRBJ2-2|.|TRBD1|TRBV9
CASSGQGAYTGELFF
TGTGCCAGCAGCGGTCAGGGGGCTTACACCGGGGAGCTGTTTTTT
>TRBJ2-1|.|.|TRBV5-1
CASSLAAVSSYNEQFF
TGCGCCAGCAGCTTGGCCGCCGTTAGCTCCTACAATGAGCAGTTCTTC
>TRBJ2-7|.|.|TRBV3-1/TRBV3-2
CASSRGLTHYEQYF
TGTGCCAGCAGCCGGGGACTTACCCACTACGAGCAGTACTTC
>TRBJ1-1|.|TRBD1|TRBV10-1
CASRRQGSDTEAFF
TGCGCCAGCAGACGACAGGGGTCGGACACTGAAGCTTTCTTT
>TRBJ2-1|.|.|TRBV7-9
CASSSQSLWGHNEQFF
TGTGCCAGCAGCTCACAGTCCCTTTGGGGGCACAATGAGCAGTTCTTC
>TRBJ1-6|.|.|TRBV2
CASTGGRGSNSPLHF
TGTGCCAGCACCGGTGGAAGGGGTAGCAATTCACCCCTCCACTTT
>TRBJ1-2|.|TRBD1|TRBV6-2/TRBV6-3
CASSLGQAPGYTF
TGTGCCAGCAGTTTGGGACAGGCCCCCGGCTACACCTTC
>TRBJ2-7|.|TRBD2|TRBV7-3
CASSASGSYEQYF
TGTGCCAGCAGCGCTAGCGGGAGTTACGAGCAGTACTTC
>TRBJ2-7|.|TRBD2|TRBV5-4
CASSSRTSGFYEQYF
TGTGCCAGCAGCTCTAGGACTAGCGGGTTCTACGAGCAGTACTTC
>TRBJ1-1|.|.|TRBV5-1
CASSLVGGATEAFF
TGCGCCAGCAGCTTGGTTGGAGGGGCCACTGAAGCTTTCTTT
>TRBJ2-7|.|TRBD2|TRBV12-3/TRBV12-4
CASSLSGGNEQYF
TGTGCCAGCAGTTTAAGCGGGGGGAACGAGCAGTACTTC
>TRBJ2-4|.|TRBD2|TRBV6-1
CASSEARGRVTSGRARKYF
TGTGCCAGCAGTGAAGCCCGGGGGAGAGTGACTAGCGGGAGGGCCCGAAAGTACTTC
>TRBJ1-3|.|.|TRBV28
CASSSGSSGNTIYF
TGTGCCAGCAGTTCGGGGAGCTCTGGAAACACCATATATTTT
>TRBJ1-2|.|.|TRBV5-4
CASSSPGNFRGYTF
TGTGCCAGCAGCTCCCCCGGGAATTTTCGCGGCTACACCTTC
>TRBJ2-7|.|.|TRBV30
CAWSPGVVGEQYF
TGTGCCTGGAGCCCGGGAGTGGTTGGCGAGCAGTACTTC
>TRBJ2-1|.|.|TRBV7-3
CASSLGVGEQFF
TGTGCCAGCAGCTTAGGTGTGGGCGAGCAGTTCTTC
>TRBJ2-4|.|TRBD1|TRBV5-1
CASSLNLRQGASLAKNIQYF
TGCGCCAGCAGCTTGAATTTGCGGCAGGGGGCTAGCCTAGCCAAAAACATTCAGTACTTC
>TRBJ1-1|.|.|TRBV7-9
CASRGGPNTEAFF
TGTGCCAGTCGGGGGGGCCCGAACACTGAAGCTTTCTTT
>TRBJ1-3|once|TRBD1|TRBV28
CASSLEQGTGNTIYF
TGTGCCAGCAGTTTGGAACAGGGGACCGGAAACACCATATATTTT
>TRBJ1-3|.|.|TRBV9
CASSPQVGVEGSIYF
TGTGCCAGCAGCCCCCAAGTGGGTGTGGAGGGCTCCATATATTTT
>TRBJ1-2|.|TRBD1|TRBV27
CASSYRDRGDGYTF
TGTGCCAGCAGTTATAGGGACAGGGGGGATGGCTACACCTTC